This T cell receptor beta chain was recovered during a study of blood T cell repertoires in COVID-19. V shed 5 bases and J 10 bases; nucleotides not matched to a gene: 9. Germline values: CDR1 SEHNR, CDR2 FQNEAQ (reference sequence). The CDR3 spans 13 residues. Some clones are missing from TCRdb's copy, which holds only in-frame ones; the method was immunoSEQ multiplex PCR. The profile shows around 140,000 clones, roughly 91% of them singletons. The receptor's source is a man between 60 and 75 years old with COVID-19, enrolled during active disease. The chain has TRBV7-9 and TRBJ2-5, with 8 bases fitting TRBD2. The source material was peripheral blood. The CDR3 is CASSLLTGGNQYF. CDR3 nucleotides: TGTGCCAGCAGCCTACTGACGGGGGGGAACCAGTACTTC.